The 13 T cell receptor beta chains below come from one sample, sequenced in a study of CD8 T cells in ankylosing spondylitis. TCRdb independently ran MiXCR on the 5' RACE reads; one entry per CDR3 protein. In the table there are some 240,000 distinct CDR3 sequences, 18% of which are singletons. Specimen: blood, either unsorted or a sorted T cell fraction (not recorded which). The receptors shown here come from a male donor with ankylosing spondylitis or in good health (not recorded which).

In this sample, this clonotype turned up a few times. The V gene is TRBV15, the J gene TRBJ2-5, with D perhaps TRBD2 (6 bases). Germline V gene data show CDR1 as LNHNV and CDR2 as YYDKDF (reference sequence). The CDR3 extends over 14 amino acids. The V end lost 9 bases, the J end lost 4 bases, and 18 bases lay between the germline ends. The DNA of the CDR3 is TGTGCCACAACGGACTATGGGAAAGCAGAGACCCAGTACTTC. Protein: CATTDYGKAETQYF.

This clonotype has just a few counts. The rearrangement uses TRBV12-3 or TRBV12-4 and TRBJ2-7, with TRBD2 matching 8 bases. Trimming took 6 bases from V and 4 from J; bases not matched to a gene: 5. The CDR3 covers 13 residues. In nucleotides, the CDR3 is TGTGCCAGCAGGATCGGGGGGGGATACGAGCAGTACTTC. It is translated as CASRIGGGYEQYF.

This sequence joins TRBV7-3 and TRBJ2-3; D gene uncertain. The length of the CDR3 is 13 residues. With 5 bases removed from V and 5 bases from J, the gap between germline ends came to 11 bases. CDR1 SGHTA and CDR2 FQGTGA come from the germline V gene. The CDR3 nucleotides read TGTGCCAGCAGCGATCGGTTGGGAGATACGCAGTATTTT. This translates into CASSDRLGDTQYF.

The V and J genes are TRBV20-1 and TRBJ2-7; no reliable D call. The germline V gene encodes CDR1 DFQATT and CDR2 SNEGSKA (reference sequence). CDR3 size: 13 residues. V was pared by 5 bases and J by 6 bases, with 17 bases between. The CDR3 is CSARQDPVGEQYF. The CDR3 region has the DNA TGCAGTGCTCGTCAGGATCCTGTTGGCGAGCAGTACTTC.

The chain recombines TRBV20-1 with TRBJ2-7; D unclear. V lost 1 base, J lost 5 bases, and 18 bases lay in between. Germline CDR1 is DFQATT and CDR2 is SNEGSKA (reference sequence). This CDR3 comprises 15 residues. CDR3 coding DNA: TGCAGTGCTAGAGGAGTACGGACGCCCCCAAACGAGCAGTACTTC. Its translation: CSARGVRTPPNEQYF.

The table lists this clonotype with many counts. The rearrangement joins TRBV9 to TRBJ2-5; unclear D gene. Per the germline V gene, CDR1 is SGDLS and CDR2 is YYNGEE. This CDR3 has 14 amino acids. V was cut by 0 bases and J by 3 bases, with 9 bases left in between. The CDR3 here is CASSVVESEETQYF. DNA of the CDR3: TGTGCCAGCAGCGTAGTCGAGAGCGAAGAGACCCAGTACTTC. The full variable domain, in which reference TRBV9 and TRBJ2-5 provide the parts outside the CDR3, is DSGVTQTPKHLITATGQRVTLRCSPRSGDLSVYWYQQSLDQGLQFLIQYYNGEERAKGNILERFSAQQFPDLHSELNLSSLELGDSALYFCASSVVESEETQYFGPGTRLLVL.

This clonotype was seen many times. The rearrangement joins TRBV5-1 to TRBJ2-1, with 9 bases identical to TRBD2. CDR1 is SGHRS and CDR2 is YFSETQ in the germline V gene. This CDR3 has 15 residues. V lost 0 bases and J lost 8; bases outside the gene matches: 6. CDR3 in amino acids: CASSLVSGSGDEQFF. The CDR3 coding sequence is TGCGCCAGCAGCTTGGTTAGCGGGAGTGGTGATGAGCAGTTCTTC.

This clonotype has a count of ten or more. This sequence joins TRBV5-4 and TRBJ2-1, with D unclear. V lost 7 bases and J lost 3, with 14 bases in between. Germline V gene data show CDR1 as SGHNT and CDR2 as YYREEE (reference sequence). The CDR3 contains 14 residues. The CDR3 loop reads CASRPGWNYNEQFF. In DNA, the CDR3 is TGTGCCAGCCGCCCCGGTTGGAACTACAATGAGCAGTTCTTC.

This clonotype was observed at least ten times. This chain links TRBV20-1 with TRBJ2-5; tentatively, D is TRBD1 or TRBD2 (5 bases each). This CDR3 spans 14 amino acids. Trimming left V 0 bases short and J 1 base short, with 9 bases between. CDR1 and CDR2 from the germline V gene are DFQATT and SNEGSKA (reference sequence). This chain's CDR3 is CSARDGAGQETQYF. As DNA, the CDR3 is TGCAGTGCTAGAGATGGGGCGGGCCAAGAGACCCAGTACTTC.

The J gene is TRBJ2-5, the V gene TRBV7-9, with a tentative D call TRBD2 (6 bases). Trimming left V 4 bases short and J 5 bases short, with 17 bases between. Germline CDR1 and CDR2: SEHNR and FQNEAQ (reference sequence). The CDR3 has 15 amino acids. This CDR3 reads CASSSRLGTIETQYF. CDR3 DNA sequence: TGTGCCAGCAGCTCTCGACTAGGTACTATCGAGACCCAGTACTTC.

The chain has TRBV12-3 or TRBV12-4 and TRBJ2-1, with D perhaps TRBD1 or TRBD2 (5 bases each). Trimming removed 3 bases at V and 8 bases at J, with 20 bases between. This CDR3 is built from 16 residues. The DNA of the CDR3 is TGTGCCAGCAGTTTCCGGGACCAGTTAATGTTCGATGAGCAGTTCTTC. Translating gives CASSFRDQLMFDEQFF.

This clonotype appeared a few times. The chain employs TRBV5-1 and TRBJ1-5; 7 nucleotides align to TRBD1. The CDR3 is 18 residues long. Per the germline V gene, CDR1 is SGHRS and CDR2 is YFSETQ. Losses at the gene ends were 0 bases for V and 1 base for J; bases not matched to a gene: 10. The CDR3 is CASSLDEEQGISNQPQHF. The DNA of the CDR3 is TGCGCCAGCAGCTTGGACGAAGAACAGGGGATCAGCAATCAGCCCCAGCATTTT.

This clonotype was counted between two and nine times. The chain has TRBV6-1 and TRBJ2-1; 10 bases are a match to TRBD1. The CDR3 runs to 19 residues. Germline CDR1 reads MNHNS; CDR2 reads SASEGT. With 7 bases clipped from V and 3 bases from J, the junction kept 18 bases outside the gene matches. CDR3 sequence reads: CASTLGWTGGPVGYNEQFF. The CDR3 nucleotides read TGTGCCAGCACCTTAGGGTGGACAGGGGGTCCGGTGGGCTACAATGAGCAGTTCTTC.